The text below deals with one T cell receptor beta chain. Its antigen is still unknown. The sample belongs to a study of memory CD4+ T cells and cytomegalovirus serostatus. For the study at large: This sample comes from healthy Belgian adults, under 10 CMV seropositive, around 26 seronegative.

The table came from immunoSEQ multiplex PCR; TCRdb's copy has only in-frame clones and leaves some out. The table includes about 46,000 clones, more than 60% detected once. The sort gate was single viable CD3+CD4+CD8-CD45RO+ cells for memory CD4+ T cells. Study-wide points: The CMV-associated TCR signature appears largely within the CD4+ memory repertoire. A US-trained random forest predicted CMV serostatus with median AUC around 0.9. Of 164 reported CMV TCRbeta sequences, some 70 were found in memory CD4+ repertoires.

The CDR3 runs 16 residues. Germline assignment: CDR1 MGHDK and CDR2 SYGVNS. The V gene end was trimmed by 5 bases and the J gene end by 5 bases; junction bases not matched to a gene: 11. The clonotype was recovered from an adult in good health and CMV-seronegative. This chain joins TRBV25-1 and TRBJ2-5, with TRBD1 identical over 10 bases. The sequencing sample was made of memory CD4+ T cells from blood. The CDR3 spells CASSSLTGTGDETQYF. The CDR3 nucleotides are TGTGCCAGCAGTTCACTAACCGGGACAGGGGACGAGACCCAGTACTTC. The complete variable domain, with remaining parts taken from reference TRBV25-1 and TRBJ2-5, reads EADIYQTPRYLVIGTGKKITLECSQTMGHDKMYWYQQDPGMELHLIHYSYGVNSTEKGDLSSESTVSRIRTEHFPLTLESARPSHTSQYLCASSSLTGTGDETQYFGPGTRLLVL.